The T cell receptor (beta chain) under discussion was sequenced for a study of graft-versus-host responses after intestinal transplantation. Study results and limitations: GvH clones were found in recipient marrow; some appeared first in ileum or blood. Early declines in HvG clones that occurred post-transplant were associated with peak circulating GvH clone levels. Graft-donor T cell macrochimerism in patients accompanied high graft-versus-host to host-versus-graft clonal ratios in allografts.

This CDR3 contains 16 residues. CDR1 and CDR2 from the germline V gene are SSHAT and FNYEAQ (reference sequence). Of note for this clone: Its antigen is unidentified. The junction shows a germline mismatch at one end, possibly a read error.

The protocol was immunoSEQ multiplex PCR, while the TCRdb copy is restricted to in-frame clones and leaves out a portion. The sample includes 90,000 to 150,000 clones, approximately 95% of them seen just once. The sequence was collected from a human donor who received an intestinal transplant. V gene TRBV7-7 combines with J gene TRBJ2-1, with 7 positions matching TRBD2. Specimen: unstimulated CD4+ T cells sorted from spleen or lymph node cells, collected before intestinal transplant. This CDR3 reads CASSLVASGDGNEQFF. As DNA, the CDR3 is TGTGCTAGCAGCTTAGTGGCTAGCGGAGACGGCAATGAGCAGTTCTTC.